Given below is one TCR beta chain in context. Antigen specificity is unknown. The sample belongs to a study of T cell responses to AZD1222 COVID-19 vaccine. Study conclusions and caveats: Just 5 to 7 people given AZD1222 tested seropositive at baseline. Repertoires were obtained only post-peak T cell response. Most donors were white British, females outnumbered males, and clonal diversity was possibly underestimated. When two AZD1222 doses had been given, Spike-specific TCR breadth and depth rose.

Germline V lookup: CDR1 SGDLS, CDR2 YYNGEE. The CDR3 spans 18 residues. V gave up 4 bases and J gave up 4 bases; unmatched junction bases: 15. Method: immunoSEQ multiplex PCR; TCRdb's copy keeps in-frame clones and lacks some. The profile shows approximately 140,000 clones, under 95% of them singletons. The V call is TRBV9, the J call TRBJ2-1, with 9 positions matching TRBD2. The clonotype comes from an adult in good health. The sequences come from peripheral blood, collected on day 0 of AZD1222 vaccination. The CDR3 spells CASSTLGGPSGTYNEQFF. As DNA, the CDR3 is TGTGCCAGCAGCACCTTGGGGGGGCCTAGCGGGACTTACAATGAGCAGTTCTTC.